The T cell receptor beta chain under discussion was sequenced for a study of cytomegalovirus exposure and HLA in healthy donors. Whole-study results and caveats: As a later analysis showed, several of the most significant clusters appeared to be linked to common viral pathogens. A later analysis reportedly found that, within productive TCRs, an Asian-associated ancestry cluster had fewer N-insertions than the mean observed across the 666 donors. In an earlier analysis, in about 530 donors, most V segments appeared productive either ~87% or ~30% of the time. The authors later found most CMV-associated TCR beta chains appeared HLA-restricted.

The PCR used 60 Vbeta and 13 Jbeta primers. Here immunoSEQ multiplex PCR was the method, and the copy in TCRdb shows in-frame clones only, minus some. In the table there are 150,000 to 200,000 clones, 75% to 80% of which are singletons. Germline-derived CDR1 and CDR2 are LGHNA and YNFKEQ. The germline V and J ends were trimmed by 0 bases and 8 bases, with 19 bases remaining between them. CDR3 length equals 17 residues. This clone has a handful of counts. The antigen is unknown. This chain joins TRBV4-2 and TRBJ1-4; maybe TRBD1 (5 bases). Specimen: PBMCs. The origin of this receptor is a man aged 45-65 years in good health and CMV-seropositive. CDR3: CASSQEPAGGRDEKLFF. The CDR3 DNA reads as TGTGCCAGCAGCCAAGAGCCCGCCGGGGGAAGGGACGAAAAACTGTTTTTT.